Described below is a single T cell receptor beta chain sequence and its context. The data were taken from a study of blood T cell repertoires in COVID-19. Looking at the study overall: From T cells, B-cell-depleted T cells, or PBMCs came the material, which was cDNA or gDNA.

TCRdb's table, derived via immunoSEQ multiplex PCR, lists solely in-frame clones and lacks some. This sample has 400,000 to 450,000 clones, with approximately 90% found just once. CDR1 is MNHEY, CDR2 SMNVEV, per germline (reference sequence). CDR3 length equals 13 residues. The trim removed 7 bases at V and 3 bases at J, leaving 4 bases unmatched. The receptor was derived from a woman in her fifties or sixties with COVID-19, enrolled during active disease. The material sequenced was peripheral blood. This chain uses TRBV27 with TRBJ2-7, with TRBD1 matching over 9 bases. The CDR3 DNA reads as TGTGCCAGCATAGGACAGGGGTTCTACGAGCAGTACTTC. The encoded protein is CASIGQGFYEQYF.